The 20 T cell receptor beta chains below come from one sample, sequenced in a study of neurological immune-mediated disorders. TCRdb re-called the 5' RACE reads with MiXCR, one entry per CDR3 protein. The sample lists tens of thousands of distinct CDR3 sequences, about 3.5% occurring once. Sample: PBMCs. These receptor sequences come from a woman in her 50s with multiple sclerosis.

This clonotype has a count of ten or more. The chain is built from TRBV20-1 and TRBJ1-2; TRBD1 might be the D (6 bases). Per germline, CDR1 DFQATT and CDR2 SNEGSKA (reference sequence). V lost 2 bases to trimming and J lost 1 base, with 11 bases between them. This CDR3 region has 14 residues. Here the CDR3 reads CSARSLDSNYGYTF. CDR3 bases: TGCAGTGCTAGATCTCTGGACAGTAACTATGGCTACACCTTC.

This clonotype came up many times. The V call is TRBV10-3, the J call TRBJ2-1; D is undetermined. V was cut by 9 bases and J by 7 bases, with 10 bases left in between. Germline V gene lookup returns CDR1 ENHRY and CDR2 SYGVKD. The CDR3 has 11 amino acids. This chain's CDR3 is CAISVWNEQFF. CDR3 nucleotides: TGTGCCATTTCGGTGTGGAATGAGCAGTTCTTC.

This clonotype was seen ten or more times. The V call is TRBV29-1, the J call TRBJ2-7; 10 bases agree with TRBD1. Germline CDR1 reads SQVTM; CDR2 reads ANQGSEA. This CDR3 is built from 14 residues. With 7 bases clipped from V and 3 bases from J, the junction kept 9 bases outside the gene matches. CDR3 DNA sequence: TGCAGCGCTTGCTACCGGGACAGGGGCTACGAGCAGTACTTC. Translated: CSACYRDRGYEQYF.

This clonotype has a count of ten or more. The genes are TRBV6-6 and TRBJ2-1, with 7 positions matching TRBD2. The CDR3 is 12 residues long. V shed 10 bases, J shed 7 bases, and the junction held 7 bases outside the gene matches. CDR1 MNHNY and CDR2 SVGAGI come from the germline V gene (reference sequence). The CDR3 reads CAITTSRNEQFF. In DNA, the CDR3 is TGTGCCATTACGACTAGCAGGAATGAGCAGTTCTTC.

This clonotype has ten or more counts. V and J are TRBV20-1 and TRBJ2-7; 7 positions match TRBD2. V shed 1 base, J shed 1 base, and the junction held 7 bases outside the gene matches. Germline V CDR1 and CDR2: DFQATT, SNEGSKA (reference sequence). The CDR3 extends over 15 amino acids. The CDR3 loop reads CSARARGGSSYEQYF. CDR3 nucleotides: TGCAGTGCTAGAGCTCGAGGCGGGAGTTCCTACGAGCAGTACTTC.

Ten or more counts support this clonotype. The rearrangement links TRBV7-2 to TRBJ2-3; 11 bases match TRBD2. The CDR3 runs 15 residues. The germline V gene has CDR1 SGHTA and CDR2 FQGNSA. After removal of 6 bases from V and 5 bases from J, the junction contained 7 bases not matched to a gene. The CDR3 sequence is CASRRLAGPQDTQYF. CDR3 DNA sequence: TGTGCCAGCAGGCGACTAGCGGGGCCGCAAGATACGCAGTATTTT.

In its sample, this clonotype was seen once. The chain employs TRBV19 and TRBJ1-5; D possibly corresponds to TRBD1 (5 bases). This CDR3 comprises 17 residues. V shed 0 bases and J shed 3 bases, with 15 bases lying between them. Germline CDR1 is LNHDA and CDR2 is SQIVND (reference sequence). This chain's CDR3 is CASSIDPPGRDNQPQHF. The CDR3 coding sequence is TGTGCCAGTAGTATAGACCCCCCGGGCAGGGACAATCAGCCCCAGCATTTT.

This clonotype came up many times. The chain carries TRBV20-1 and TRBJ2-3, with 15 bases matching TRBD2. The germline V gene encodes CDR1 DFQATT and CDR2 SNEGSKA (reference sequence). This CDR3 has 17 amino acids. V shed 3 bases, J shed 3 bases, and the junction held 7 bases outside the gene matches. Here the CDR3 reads CSASYGLAGGGTDTQYF. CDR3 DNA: TGCAGTGCTAGTTATGGACTAGCGGGAGGGGGGACAGATACGCAGTATTTT.

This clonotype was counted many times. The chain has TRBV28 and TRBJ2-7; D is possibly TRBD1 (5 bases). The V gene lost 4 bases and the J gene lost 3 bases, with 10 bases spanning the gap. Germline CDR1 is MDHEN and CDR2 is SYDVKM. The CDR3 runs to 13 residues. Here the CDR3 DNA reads TGTGCCAGCAGTTCCCCAGACAGCTACGAGCAGTACTTC. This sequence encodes CASSSPDSYEQYF.

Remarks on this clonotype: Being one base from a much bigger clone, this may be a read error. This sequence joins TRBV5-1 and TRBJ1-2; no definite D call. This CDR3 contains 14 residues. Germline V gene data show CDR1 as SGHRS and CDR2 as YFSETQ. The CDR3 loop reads CASSPRRQSHGYAF. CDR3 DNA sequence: TGCGCCAGCAGCCCGAGGAGACAATCTCATGGCTACGCCTTC.

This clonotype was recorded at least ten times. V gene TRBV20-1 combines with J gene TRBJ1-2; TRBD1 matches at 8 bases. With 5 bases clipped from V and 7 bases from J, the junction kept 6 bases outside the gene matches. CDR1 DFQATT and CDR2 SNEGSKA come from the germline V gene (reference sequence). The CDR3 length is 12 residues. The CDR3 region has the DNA TGCAGTGCTCCGGACAGGGTTGTTGGCTACACCTTC. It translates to CSAPDRVVGYTF.

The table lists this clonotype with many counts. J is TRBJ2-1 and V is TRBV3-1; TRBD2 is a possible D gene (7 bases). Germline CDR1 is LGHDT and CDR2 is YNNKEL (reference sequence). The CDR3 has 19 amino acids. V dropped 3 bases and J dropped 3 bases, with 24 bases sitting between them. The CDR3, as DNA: TGTGCCAGCAGCCACGACCTGGGGGCGGGGGATGGGGTCTACAATGAGCAGTTCTTC. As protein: CASSHDLGAGDGVYNEQFF.

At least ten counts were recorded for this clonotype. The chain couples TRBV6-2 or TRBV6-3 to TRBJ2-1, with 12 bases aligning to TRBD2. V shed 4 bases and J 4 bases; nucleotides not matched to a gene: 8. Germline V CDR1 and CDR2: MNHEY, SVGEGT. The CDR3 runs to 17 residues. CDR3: CASSFRLAGVGYNEQFF. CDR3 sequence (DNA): TGTGCCAGCAGTTTTCGACTAGCGGGAGTAGGGTACAATGAGCAGTTCTTC.

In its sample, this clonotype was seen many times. The CDR3 coding sequence is TGTGCCAGCAGCCTATTAGAGGTTGTCGGGGAGCTGTTTTTT. Its translation: CASSLLEVVGELFF. The chain links TRBV11-2 to TRBJ2-2; no definite D call. Trimming left V 5 bases short and J 7 bases short, with 14 bases between. CDR3 length: 14 amino acids. Germline CDR1 reads SGHAT; CDR2 reads FQNNGV. Full variable domain (missing parts from reference TRBV11-2 and TRBJ2-2): EAGVAQSPRYKIIEKRQSVAFWCNPISGHATLYWYQQILGQGPKLLIQFQNNGVVDDSQLPKDRFSAERLKGVDSTLKIQPAKLEDSAVYLCASSLLEVVGELFFGEGSRLTVL.

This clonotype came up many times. CDR3 amino acids: CAIRAGGTSEQFF. Written as DNA, the CDR3 is TGTGCCATCAGAGCGGGAGGCACGAGTGAGCAGTTCTTC. The chain carries TRBV10-3 and TRBJ2-1; 9 bases fit TRBD2. Per germline, CDR1 ENHRY and CDR2 SYGVKD. The CDR3 extends over 13 amino acids. The ends lost 6 bases at V and 9 bases at J; junction bases unmatched: 6.

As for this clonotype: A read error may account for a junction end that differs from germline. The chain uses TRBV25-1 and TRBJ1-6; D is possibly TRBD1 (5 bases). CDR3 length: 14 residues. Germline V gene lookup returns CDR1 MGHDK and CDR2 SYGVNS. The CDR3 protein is CASSFGTRDSPLHF. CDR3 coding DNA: TGTGCCAGCAGTTTTGGGACCAGGGATTCACCCCTACACTTT. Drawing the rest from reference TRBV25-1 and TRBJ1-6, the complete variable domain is EADIYQTPRYLVIGTGKKITLECSQTMGHDKMYWYQQDPGMELHLIHYSYGVNSTEKGDLSSESTVSRIRTEHFPLTLESARPSHTSQYLCASSFGTRDSPLHFGNGTRLTVT.

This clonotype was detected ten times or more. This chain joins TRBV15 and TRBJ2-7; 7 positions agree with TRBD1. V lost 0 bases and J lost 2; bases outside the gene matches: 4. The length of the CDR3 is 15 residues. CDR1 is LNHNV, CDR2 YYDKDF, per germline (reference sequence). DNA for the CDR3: TGTGCCACCAGCAGAGATCGGGGACAGCCCTACGAGCAGTACTTC. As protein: CATSRDRGQPYEQYF.

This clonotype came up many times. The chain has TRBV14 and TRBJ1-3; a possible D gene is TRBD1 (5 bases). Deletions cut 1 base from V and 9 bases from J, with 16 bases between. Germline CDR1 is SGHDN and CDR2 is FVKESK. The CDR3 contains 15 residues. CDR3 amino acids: CASSQGWDPRITIYF. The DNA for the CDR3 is TGTGCCAGCAGCCAAGGATGGGACCCTAGGATCACCATATATTTT.

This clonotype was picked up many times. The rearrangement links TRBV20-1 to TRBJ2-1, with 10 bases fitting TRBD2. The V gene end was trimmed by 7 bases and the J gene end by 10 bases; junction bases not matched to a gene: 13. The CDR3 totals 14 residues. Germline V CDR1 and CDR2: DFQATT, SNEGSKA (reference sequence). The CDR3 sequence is CSVSGTSAIGEQFF. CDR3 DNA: TGCAGTGTTTCCGGGACTAGCGCTATCGGCGAGCAGTTCTTC.

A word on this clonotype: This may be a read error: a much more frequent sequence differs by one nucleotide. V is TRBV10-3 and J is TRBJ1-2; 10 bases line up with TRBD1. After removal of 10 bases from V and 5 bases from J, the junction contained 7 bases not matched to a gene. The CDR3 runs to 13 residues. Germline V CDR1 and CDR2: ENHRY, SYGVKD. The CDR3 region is CATMDRGTYGYTF. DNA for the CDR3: TGTGCCACGATGGACAGGGGGACATATGGCTACACCTTC.